This is a list of T cell receptor beta chains from one sample in a study of CXCR3-negative and CXCR3-positive naive CD8 T cells. TCRdb re-called the 5' RACE reads; every CDR3 protein appears as one record, without DNA. This table lists over 45,000 distinct CDR3 sequences. Sequencing input: memory CD8+ T cells from blood. These receptors were taken from a human donor in good health. Some clones in this sample may be carry-over from other donors' samples. The CDR3 runs from the conserved cysteine through the conserved F or W.

>TRBJ2-1|TRBV29-1
CSVEIAGTYNEKFF
>TRBJ2-7|TRBV20-1
CSARGVKTSYEQYF
>TRBJ2-7|TRBV7-9
CASSYYYEQYF
>TRBJ2-5|TRBV9
CASSLQFGLAGVETQYF
>TRBJ2-1|TRBV5-5
CASSWTSKQFF
>TRBJ2-2|TRBV24-1
CATSDGTSGSDFEELFF
>TRBJ1-2|TRBV25-1
CASSEGDSRGYTF
>TRBJ1-1|TRBV30
CAWSPKQGEAFF
>TRBJ2-2|TRBV5-1
CASSPFTGELFF
>TRBJ1-6|TRBV4-1
CASSQDVPVSPLHF
>TRBJ1-2|TRBV29-1
CSVEGQFPNYGYTF
>TRBJ2-3|TRBV23-1
CASSHLDSTDTQYF
>TRBJ2-7|TRBV28
CASSFRLAGSHEQYF
>TRBJ1-1|TRBV5-1
CAGRQGKNTEAFF
>TRBJ1-1|TRBV13
CASIVRGGTEAFF
>TRBJ2-1|TRBV6-5
CASSWGGSSYNEQFF
>TRBJ2-2|TRBV29-1
CSVGTSNTGELFF
>TRBJ2-1|TRBV5-1
CASSLVVIPLIPDEQFF
>TRBJ2-7|TRBV20-1
CSARGGQSSSEQYF
>TRBJ2-6|TRBV12-3/TRBV12-4
CASSPRSSGANVLTF
>TRBJ2-3|TRBV28
CASSFASDTQYF
>TRBJ2-3|TRBV4-2
CASSQTQGPTTDTQYF
>TRBJ2-1|TRBV6-1
CASSLPRDYNEQFF
>TRBJ2-7|TRBV29-1
CSVGGLAGKTYEQYF
>TRBJ2-2|TRBV6-1
CASRRTSSGGENTGELFF
>TRBJ2-7|TRBV29-1
CSVVAGLEQYF
>TRBJ1-2|TRBV12-3/TRBV12-4
CASSLATGAYGYTF
>TRBJ2-7|TRBV14
CASSQARGSFYEQYF
>TRBJ2-7|TRBV28
CASGTVTYEQYF
>TRBJ2-1|TRBV29-1
CSVEQGPNEQFF
>TRBJ1-1|TRBV9
CASSVPPTGVGAFF
>TRBJ2-1|TRBV6-4
CASSDGQETNEQFF
>TRBJ2-6|TRBV4-3
CASSQEMGSGANVLTF
>TRBJ1-2|TRBV29-1
CSVPGASETDPNYGYTF
>TRBJ2-7|TRBV4-3
CASSQGASPTYEQYF
>TRBJ2-1|TRBV20-1
CSARPVIKDEQFF
>TRBJ1-1|TRBV12-3/TRBV12-4
CASSEGSWTRTFF
>TRBJ2-3|TRBV7-6
CASSLAGFGTDTQYF
>TRBJ2-7|TRBV5-6
CASSRGLAGVTTSYEQYF
>TRBJ2-7|TRBV20-1
CSARDVSSYEQYF
>TRBJ2-7|TRBV12-3/TRBV12-4
CASSWLRGVHEQYF
>TRBJ2-2|TRBV19
CATQPVKIQGSNTGELFF
>TRBJ2-2|TRBV21-1
CASSNPETSTNTGELFF
>TRBJ1-5|TRBV10-3
CAISESGPAENIQPQHF
>TRBJ2-1|TRBV15
CATSRYSGGDYNEQFF
>TRBJ1-1|TRBV12-3/TRBV12-4
CASSLSGWTEAFF
>TRBJ1-1|TRBV6-6
CATQGGAGTEAFF
>TRBJ2-7|TRBV5-1
CASSWTGTGIYEQYF
>TRBJ2-7|TRBV20-1
CSASELADSSYEQYF
>TRBJ2-1|TRBV7-9
CASSQNGGKSSYNEQFF
>TRBJ1-5|TRBV6-2/TRBV6-3
CASRGRQGNQPQHF
>TRBJ2-1|TRBV7-2
CASSTRDFPPYNEQFF
>TRBJ1-1|TRBV27
CTSSDRQGGGGTEAFF